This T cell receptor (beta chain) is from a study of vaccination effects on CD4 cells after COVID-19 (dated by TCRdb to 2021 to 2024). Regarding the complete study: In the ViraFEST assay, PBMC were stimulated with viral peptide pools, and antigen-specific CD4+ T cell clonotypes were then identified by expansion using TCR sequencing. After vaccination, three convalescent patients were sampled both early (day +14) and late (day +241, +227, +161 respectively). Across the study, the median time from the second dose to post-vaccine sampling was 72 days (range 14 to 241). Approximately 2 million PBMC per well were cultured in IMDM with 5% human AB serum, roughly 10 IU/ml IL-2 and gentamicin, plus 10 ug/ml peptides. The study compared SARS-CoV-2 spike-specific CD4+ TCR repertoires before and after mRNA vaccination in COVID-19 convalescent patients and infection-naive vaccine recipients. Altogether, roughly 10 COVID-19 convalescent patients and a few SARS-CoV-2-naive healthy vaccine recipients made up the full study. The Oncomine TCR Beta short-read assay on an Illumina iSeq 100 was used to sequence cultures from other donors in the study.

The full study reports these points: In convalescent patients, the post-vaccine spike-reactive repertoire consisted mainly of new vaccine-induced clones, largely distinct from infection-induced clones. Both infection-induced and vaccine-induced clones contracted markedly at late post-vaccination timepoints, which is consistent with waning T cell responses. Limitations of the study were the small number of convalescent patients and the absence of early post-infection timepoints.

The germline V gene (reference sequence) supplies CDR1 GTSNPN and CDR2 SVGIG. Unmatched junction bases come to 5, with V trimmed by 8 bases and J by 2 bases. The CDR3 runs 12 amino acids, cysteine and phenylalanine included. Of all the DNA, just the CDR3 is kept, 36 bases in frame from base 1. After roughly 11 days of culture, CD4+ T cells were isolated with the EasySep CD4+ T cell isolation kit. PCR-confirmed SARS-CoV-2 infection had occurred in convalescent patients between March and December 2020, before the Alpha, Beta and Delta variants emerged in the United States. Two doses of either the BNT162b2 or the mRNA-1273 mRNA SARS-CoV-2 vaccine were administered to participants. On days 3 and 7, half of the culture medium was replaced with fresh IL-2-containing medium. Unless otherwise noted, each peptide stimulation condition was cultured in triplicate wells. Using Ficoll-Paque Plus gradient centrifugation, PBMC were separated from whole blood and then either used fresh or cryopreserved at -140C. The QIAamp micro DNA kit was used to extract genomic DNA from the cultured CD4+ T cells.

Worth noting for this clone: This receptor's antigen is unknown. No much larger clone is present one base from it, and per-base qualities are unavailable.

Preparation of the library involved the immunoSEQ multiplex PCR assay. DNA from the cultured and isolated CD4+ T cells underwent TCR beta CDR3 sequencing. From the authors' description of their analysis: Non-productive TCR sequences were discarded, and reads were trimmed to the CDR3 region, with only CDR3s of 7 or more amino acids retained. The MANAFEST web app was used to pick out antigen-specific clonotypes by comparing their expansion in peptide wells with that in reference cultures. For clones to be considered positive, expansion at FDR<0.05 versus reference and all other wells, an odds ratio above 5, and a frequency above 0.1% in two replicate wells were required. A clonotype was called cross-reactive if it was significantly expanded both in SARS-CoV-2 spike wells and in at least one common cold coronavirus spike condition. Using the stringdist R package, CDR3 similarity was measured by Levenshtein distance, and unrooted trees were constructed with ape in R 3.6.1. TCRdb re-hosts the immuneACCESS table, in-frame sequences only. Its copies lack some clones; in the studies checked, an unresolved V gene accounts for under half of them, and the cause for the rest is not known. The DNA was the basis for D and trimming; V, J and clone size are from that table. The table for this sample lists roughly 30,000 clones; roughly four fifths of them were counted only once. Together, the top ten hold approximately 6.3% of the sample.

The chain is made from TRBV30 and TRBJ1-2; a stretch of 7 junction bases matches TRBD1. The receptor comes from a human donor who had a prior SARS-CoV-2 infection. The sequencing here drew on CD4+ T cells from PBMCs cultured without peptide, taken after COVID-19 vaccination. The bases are TGTGCCGGAAAGGGACAGAACTATGGCTACACCTTC. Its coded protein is CAGKGQNYGYTF.